This TCR beta chain was profiled in a study of cytomegalovirus exposure and HLA in healthy donors. This PCR relied on a set of 60 Vbeta primers and 13 Jbeta primers. Using immunoSEQ multiplex PCR, the repertoire was profiled, and TCRdb retains in-frame clones only, with some absent. There are over 30,000 clones in the sample; about 60% occur only once, and about a fifth lies in the top ten. The V and J ends lost 4 bases and 3 bases respectively, with 9 bases between them. Germline-derived CDR1 and CDR2 are MNHNY and SVGAGI (reference sequence). The CDR3 has 13 residues. The chain uses TRBV6-6 and TRBJ1-2, with D perhaps TRBD1 (5 bases). The clonotype was recovered from a man aged 45-60 years in good health and CMV-seropositive. Sequenced: PBMCs. In DNA form, the CDR3 reads TGTGCCAGCAGTTGGGGCAGGGACTATGGCTACACCTTC. Translating gives CASSWGRDYGYTF.